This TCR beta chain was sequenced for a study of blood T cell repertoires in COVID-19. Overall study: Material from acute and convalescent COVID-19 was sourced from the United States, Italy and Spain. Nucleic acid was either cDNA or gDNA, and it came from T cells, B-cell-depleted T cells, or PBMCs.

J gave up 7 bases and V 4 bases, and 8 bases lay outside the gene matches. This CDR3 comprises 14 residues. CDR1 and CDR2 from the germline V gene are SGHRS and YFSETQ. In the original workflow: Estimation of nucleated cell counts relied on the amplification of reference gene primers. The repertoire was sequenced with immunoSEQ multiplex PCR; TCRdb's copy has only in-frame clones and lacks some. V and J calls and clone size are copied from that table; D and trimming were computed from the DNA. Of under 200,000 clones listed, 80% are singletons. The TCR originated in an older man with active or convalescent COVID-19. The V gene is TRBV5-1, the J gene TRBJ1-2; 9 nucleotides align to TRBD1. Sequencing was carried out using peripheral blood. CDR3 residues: CASSPDTGGGGYTF. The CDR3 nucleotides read TGCGCCAGCAGCCCGGATACAGGGGGCGGTGGCTACACCTTC.